This T cell receptor beta chain was identified in a study of Ad26.COV2.S vaccination and SARS-CoV-2 variants. CDR1 is SGHTS and CDR2 is YDEGEE in the germline V gene. CDR3 length: 18 residues. V was cut by 3 bases and J by 2 bases, with 22 bases left in between. As for treatment: 19 received Ad26.COV2.S at low or high dose, single or two shots; roughly five received placebo; per-sample allocation not given. Collection of the samples took place on day 63 after the first injection of vaccine or placebo. This person who donated was an adult of 18-55 years in Boston. Here immunoSEQ multiplex PCR was the method, and the copy in TCRdb shows in-frame clones only, minus some. The profile shows about 350,000 clones, around nine tenths of them singletons.

The sequence derives from a person between 18 and 59 years old who received the Ad26.COV2.S COVID-19 vaccine or a placebo. The chain employs TRBV5-8 and TRBJ2-3; D is unresolved. The sequenced sample was peripheral blood, obtained in a trial of Ad26.COV2.S vaccine versus placebo. This chain's CDR3 is CASSSTTETIIHTDTQYF. For the CDR3, the DNA is TGTGCCAGCAGCTCGACGACGGAAACCATAATTCACACAGATACGCAGTATTTT. The whole variable domain, remainder taken from reference TRBV5-8 and TRBJ2-3, is EAGVTQSPTHLIKTRGQQATLRCSPISGHTSVYWYQQALGLGLQFLLWYDEGEERNRGNFPPRFSGRQFPNYSSELNVNALELEDSALYLCASSSTTETIIHTDTQYFGPGTRLTVL.